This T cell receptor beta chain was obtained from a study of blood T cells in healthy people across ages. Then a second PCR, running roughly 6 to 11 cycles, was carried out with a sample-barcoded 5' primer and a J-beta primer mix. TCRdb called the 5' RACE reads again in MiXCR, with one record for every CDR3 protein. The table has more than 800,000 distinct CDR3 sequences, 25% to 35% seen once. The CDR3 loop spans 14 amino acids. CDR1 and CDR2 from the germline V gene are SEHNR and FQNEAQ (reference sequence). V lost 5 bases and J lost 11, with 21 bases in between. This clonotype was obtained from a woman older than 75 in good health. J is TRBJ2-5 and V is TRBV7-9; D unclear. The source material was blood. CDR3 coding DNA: TGTGCCAGCAGCCCTCCAGCGTCGGGCGATGAGCAGTACTTC. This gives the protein CASSPPASGDEQYF.